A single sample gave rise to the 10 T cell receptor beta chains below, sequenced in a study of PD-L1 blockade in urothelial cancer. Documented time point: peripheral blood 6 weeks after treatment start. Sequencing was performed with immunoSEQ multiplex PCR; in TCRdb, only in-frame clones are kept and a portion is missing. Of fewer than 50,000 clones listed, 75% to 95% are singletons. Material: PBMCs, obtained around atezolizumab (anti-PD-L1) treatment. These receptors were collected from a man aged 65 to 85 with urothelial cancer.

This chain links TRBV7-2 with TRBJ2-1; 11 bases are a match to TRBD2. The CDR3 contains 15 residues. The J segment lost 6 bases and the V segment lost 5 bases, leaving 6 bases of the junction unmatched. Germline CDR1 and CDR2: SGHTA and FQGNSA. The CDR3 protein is CASSRPTSGSNEQFF. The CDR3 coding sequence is TGTGCCAGCAGCCGTCCCACTAGCGGGAGCAATGAGCAGTTCTTC.

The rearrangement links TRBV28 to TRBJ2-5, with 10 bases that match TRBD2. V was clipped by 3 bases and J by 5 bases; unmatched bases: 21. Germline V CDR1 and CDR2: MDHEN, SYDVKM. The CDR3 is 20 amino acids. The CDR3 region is CASSFFASGRRGGLRETQYF. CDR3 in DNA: TGTGCCAGCAGTTTTTTTGCTAGCGGGAGAAGGGGGGGCTTACGGGAGACCCAGTACTTC.

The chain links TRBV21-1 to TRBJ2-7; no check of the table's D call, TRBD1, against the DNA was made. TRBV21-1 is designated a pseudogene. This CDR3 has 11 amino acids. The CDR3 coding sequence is TGTGCCAGCGTGACAGCCTACGAGCAGTACTTC. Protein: CASVTAYEQYF.

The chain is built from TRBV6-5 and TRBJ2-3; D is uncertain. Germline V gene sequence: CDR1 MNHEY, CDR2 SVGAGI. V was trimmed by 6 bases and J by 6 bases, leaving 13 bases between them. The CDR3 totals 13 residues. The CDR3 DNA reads TGTGCCAGCAGCCCGAGCTCCCCGGATACGCAGTATTTT. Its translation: CASSPSSPDTQYF.

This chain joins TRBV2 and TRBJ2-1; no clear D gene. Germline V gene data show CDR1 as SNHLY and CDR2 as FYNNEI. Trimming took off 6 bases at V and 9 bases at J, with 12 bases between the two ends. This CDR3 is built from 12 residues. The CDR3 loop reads CASSTESREQFF. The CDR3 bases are TGTGCCAGCAGCACAGAAAGCCGTGAGCAGTTCTTC.

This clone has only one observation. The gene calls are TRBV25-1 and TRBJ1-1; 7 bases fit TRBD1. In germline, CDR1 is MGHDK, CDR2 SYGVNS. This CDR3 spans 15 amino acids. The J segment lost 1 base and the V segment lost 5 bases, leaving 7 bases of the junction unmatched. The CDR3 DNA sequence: TGTGCCAGCAGTCCCCCGACAGGGACGAACACTGAAGCTTTCTTT. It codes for CASSPPTGTNTEAFF.

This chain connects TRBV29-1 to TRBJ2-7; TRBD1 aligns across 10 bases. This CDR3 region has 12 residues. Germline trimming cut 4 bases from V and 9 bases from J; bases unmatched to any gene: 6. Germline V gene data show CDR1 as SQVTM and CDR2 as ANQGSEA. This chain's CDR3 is CSVAGQGQWQYF. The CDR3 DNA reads TGCAGCGTTGCGGGACAGGGGCAATGGCAGTACTTC.

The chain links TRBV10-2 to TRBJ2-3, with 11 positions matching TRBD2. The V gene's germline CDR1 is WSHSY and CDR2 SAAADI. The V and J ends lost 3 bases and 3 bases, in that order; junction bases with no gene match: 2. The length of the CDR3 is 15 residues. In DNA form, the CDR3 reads TGCGCCAGCAGTGATTTAGCGGGAGGGACAGATACGCAGTATTTT. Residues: CASSDLAGGTDTQYF.

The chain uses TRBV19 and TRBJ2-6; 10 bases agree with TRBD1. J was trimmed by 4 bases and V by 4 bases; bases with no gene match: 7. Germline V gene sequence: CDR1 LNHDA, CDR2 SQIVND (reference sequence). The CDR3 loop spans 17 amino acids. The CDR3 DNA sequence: TGTGCCAGTAGTAGTCGGGACAGGGGAGGCGGGGCCAACGTCCTGACTTTC. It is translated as CASSSRDRGGGANVLTF.

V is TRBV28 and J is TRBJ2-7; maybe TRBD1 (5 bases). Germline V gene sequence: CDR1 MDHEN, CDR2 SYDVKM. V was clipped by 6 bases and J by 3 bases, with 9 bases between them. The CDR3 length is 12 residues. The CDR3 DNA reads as TGTGCCAGCAGGGACACCTTCTACGAGCAGTACTTC. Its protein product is CASRDTFYEQYF.